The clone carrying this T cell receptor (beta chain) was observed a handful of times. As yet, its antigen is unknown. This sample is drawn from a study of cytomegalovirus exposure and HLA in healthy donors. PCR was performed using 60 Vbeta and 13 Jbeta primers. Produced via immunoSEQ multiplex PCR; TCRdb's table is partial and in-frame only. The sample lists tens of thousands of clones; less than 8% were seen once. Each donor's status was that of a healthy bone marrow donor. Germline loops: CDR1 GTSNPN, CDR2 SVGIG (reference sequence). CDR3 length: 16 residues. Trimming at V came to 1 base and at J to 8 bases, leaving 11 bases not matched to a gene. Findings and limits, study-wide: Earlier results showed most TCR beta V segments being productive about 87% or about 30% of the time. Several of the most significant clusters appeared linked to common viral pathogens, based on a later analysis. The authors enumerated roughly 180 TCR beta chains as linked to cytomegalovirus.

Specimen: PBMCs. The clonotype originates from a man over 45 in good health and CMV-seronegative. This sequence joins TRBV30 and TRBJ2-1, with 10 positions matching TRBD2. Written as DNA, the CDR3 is TGTGCCTGGAGTGGCCGTTCAGCGGGAGGGCCCTATGAGCAGTTCTTC. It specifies CAWSGRSAGGPYEQFF. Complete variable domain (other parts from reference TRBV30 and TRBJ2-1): SQTIHQWPATLVQPVGSPLSLECTVEGTSNPNLYWYRQAAGRGLQLLFYSVGIGQISSEVPQNLSASRPQDRQFILSSKKLLLSDSGFYLCAWSGRSAGGPYEQFFGPGTRLTVL.